Below are 27 T cell receptor beta chains sequenced from a single sample in a study of shared clonotypes between healthy human individuals. Terminally differentiated effector memory CD45RA+ cells were left out of the naive CD8 fraction, which was CD45RO-negative and positively selected for CCR7. TCRdb's table, derived via immunoSEQ multiplex PCR, lists solely in-frame clones and lacks some. Of around 1.9 million clones listed, 93% are singletons. The sequenced material came from naive CD8+ T cells from PBMCs. These TCRs come from a man younger than 35 in good health. Some clones in this sample may be carry-over from other donors' samples.

In nucleotides, the CDR3 is TGTGCCAGCAGCGTAGGAAAGGGCTTCTATGGCTACACCTTC. Protein: CASSVGKGFYGYTF. V usage is TRBV9 and J usage is TRBJ1-2; D is unclear. The germline V gene has CDR1 SGDLS and CDR2 YYNGEE. The CDR3 is 14 amino acids. The germline V and J ends were trimmed by 0 bases and 4 bases, with 10 bases remaining between them.

Note on this clone: The identical CDR3 is also encoded by other nucleotide sequences in the sample. V and J are TRBV4-3 and TRBJ2-7, with TRBD2 matching over 13 bases. The germline CDR1 and CDR2 sequences are LGHNA and YSLEER. The CDR3 sequence is 15 residues long. The V segment lost 3 bases and the J segment 2 bases; nucleotides outside the gene matches: 1. CDR3 loop: CASSQGLAGPYEQYF. The DNA of the CDR3 is TGCGCCAGCAGCCAGGGACTAGCGGGGCCCTACGAGCAGTACTTC.

This rearrangement joins TRBV28 to TRBJ1-1; no clear D gene. The germline V and J ends were trimmed by 1 base and 0 bases, with 9 bases remaining between them. CDR1 is MDHEN, CDR2 SYDVKM, per germline. The CDR3 contains 15 residues. The CDR3 DNA reads TGTGCCAGCAGTTTATTTGAGGGAGTGAACACTGAAGCTTTCTTT. Translated: CASSLFEGVNTEAFF.

This chain joins TRBV27 and TRBJ1-2; 8 nucleotides match TRBD1. Germline V gene lookup returns CDR1 MNHEY and CDR2 SMNVEV (reference sequence). The CDR3 length is 13 residues. Trimming at V came to 11 bases and at J to 2 bases, leaving 7 bases not matched to a gene. In nucleotides, the CDR3 is TGTGCCTCAATGGCAGGGGGCAACTATGGCTACACCTTC. Protein product: CASMAGGNYGYTF.

The rearrangement links TRBV28 to TRBJ2-7; TRBD2 is a possible D gene (6 bases). Germline CDR1 reads MDHEN; CDR2 reads SYDVKM. This CDR3 is 18 amino acids long. Trimming shortened V by 5 bases and J by 1 base, and 24 bases separated the two germline ends. DNA of the CDR3: TGTGCCAGCAGTCCGACGCGTGGGGGGAACATAATTTCCTACGAGCAGTACTTC. Amino acid sequence: CASSPTRGGNIISYEQYF. Drawing the rest from reference TRBV28 and TRBJ2-7, the complete variable domain is DVKVTQSSRYLVKRTGEKVFLECVQDMDHENMFWYRQDPGLGLRLIYFSYDVKMKEKGDIPEGYSVSREKKERFSLILESASTNQTSMYLCASSPTRGGNIISYEQYFGPGTRLTVT.

V is TRBV7-9 and J is TRBJ2-1; perhaps D is TRBD1 or TRBD2 (5 bases each). Deletions cut 5 bases from V and 0 bases from J, with 17 bases between. Germline lookup yields CDR1 SEHNR and CDR2 FQNEAQ (reference sequence). This CDR3 has 17 residues. The CDR3 DNA reads TGTGCCAGCAGCCCGAAGGGGTGGGGGAGCTCCTACAATGAGCAGTTCTTC. Its translation: CASSPKGWGSSYNEQFF.

The J gene is TRBJ1-2, the V gene TRBV7-2, with TRBD1 identical over 7 bases. Germline CDR1 is SGHTA and CDR2 is FQGNSA. The CDR3 extends over 14 amino acids. With 4 bases clipped from V and 5 bases from J, the junction kept 7 bases outside the gene matches. CDR3 in amino acids: CASSWAGGDYGYTF. The CDR3 nucleotides are TGTGCCAGCAGCTGGGCAGGGGGTGATTATGGCTACACCTTC.

The chain is built from TRBV5-5 and TRBJ2-1; tentative D call: TRBD2 (6 bases). The CDR3 is 15 amino acids. V was trimmed by 2 bases and J by 2 bases, leaving 11 bases between them. Per the germline V gene, CDR1 is SGHKS and CDR2 is YYEKEE (reference sequence). The CDR3 loop reads CASSFRDFAYNEQFF. The CDR3 bases are TGTGCCAGCAGCTTCCGGGACTTTGCCTACAATGAGCAGTTCTTC.

The gene calls are TRBV7-8 and TRBJ2-1; 12 nucleotides agree with TRBD2. Germline loops: CDR1 SGHVS, CDR2 FQNEAQ. Germline trimming cut 5 bases from V and 8 bases from J; bases unmatched to any gene: 10. The CDR3 consists of 16 residues. Written as DNA, the CDR3 is TGTGCCAGCAGCCCCCGACTAGCGGGAGTCTCGGATGAGCAGTTCTTC. This codes for CASSPRLAGVSDEQFF.

The rearrangement joins TRBV4-3 to TRBJ2-6; no clear D gene. CDR3 length equals 16 residues. Trimming removed 0 bases from V and 1 base from J, with 7 bases in between. The V gene's germline CDR1 is LGHNA and CDR2 YSLEER. The CDR3 bases are TGCGCCAGCAGCCAAGACGAGAGATCTGGGGCCAACGTCCTGACTTTC. Its protein product is CASSQDERSGANVLTF.

The rearrangement links TRBV6-4 to TRBJ2-7, with 8 bases that match TRBD2. The CDR3 has 16 amino acids. Germline CDR1 and CDR2: MRHNA and SNTAGT. V shed 3 bases, J shed 3 bases, and the junction held 10 bases outside the gene matches. The DNA of the CDR3 is TGTGCCAGCAGTGAAAAGGGTAGACTAGCGAACTACGAGCAGTACTTC. Translated, it gives CASSEKGRLANYEQYF.

CDR3 DNA: TGTGCCAGCAGTTTATCGGCCAGATTTGGGGCGGGAGGGCCCTATTACTACAATGAGCAGTTCTTC. It encodes CASSLSARFGAGGPYYYNEQFF. This rearrangement joins TRBV27 to TRBJ2-1, with 9 nucleotides matching TRBD2. Losses at the gene ends were 0 bases for V and 3 bases for J; bases not matched to a gene: 21. The CDR3 runs to 22 residues. Looked up from germline, CDR1 is MNHEY and CDR2 is SMNVEV (reference sequence).

This chain uses TRBV29-1 with TRBJ2-7; D is possibly TRBD1 (6 bases). This CDR3 spans 11 amino acids. V was shortened by 4 bases and J by 4 bases, with 8 bases between the two germline ends. Germline V lookup: CDR1 SQVTM, CDR2 ANQGSEA. In DNA form, the CDR3 reads TGCAGCGTTGTGACAGGTTACGAGCAGTACTTC. Amino acids: CSVVTGYEQYF.

The chain combines TRBV29-1 with TRBJ2-5; 8 positions agree with TRBD2. CDR3 length: 12 amino acids. Germline assignment: CDR1 SQVTM and CDR2 ANQGSEA. With 7 bases clipped from V and 4 bases from J, the junction kept 5 bases outside the gene matches. In nucleotides, the CDR3 is TGCAGCGCCACGGGAGGGGGAGAGACCCAGTACTTC. It codes for CSATGGGETQYF.

The gene calls are TRBV28 and TRBJ2-1, with D unclear. Trimming took 5 bases from V and 2 from J, leaving 10 bases between them. There are 14 residues in the CDR3. The germline CDR1 and CDR2 sequences are MDHEN and SYDVKM. The CDR3 loop is CASSESNTYNEQFF. In nucleotides, the CDR3 is TGTGCCAGCAGTGAGAGCAACACCTACAATGAGCAGTTCTTC.

The chain joins TRBV5-1 to TRBJ2-3, with 7 nucleotides matching TRBD2. The length of the CDR3 is 16 residues. Germline V gene data show CDR1 as SGHRS and CDR2 as YFSETQ. J gave up 2 bases and V 2 bases, and 8 bases lay outside the gene matches. The CDR3 loop is CASSLGLAVITDTQYF. CDR3 nucleotides: TGCGCCAGCAGCTTAGGTCTAGCGGTAATCACAGATACGCAGTATTTT.

This chain links TRBV18 with TRBJ2-1; no definite D call. Germline V gene data show CDR1 as KGHSH and CDR2 as LQKENI. The V gene lost 11 bases and the J gene lost 6 bases, with 11 bases spanning the gap. The CDR3 has 11 amino acids. CDR3 protein: CAGEESNEQFF. CDR3 nucleotides: TGTGCCGGCGAAGAGAGCAATGAGCAGTTCTTC.

This clone appeared a few times. The chain recombines TRBV28 with TRBJ1-1, with 9 bases matching TRBD1. CDR3 length: 13 residues. Trimming removed 8 bases from V and 6 bases from J; junction bases left unmatched: 7. Looked up from germline, CDR1 is MDHEN and CDR2 is SYDVKM. Here the CDR3 DNA reads TGTGCCAGCGTCCGGGACAGGGAATCTGAAGCTTTCTTT. Translation: CASVRDRESEAFF.

The rearrangement joins TRBV27 to TRBJ1-3; D uncertain. The CDR3 is 20 residues long. Germline V gene data show CDR1 as MNHEY and CDR2 as SMNVEV (reference sequence). Trimming left V 0 bases short and J 0 bases short, with 21 bases between. The CDR3 spells CASSLSYIPPPHVSGNTIYF. In nucleotides, the CDR3 is TGTGCCAGCAGTTTATCGTACATCCCGCCCCCTCATGTCTCTGGAAACACCATATATTTT.

The J gene is TRBJ2-1, the V gene TRBV5-1; TRBD2 matches at 8 bases. The CDR3 extends over 16 amino acids. From germline, CDR1 is SGHRS and CDR2 YFSETQ. The trim removed 0 bases at V and 2 bases at J, leaving 4 bases unmatched. Here the CDR3 DNA reads TGCGCCAGCAGCTTGGAGGGACTAGGTACCTACAATGAGCAGTTCTTC. Translating gives CASSLEGLGTYNEQFF.

Concerning this clone itself: The sample carries other DNA sequences with the same CDR3. The CDR3 loop reads CASSLAGGPSYEQYF. The CDR3 DNA sequence: TGTGCCAGTAGCCTAGCGGGGGGACCGTCCTACGAGCAGTACTTC. This chain joins TRBV19 and TRBJ2-7, with 11 bases that match TRBD2. V trimming: 6 bases; J trimming: 1 base; junction bases outside the gene matches: 5. CDR1 is LNHDA and CDR2 is SQIVND in the germline V gene (reference sequence). This CDR3 is built from 15 residues. Full variable domain (missing parts from reference TRBV19 and TRBJ2-7): DGGITQSPKYLFRKEGQNVTLSCEQNLNHDAMYWYRQDPGQGLRLIYYSQIVNDFQKGDIAEGYSVSREKKESFPLTVTSAQKNPTAFYLCASSLAGGPSYEQYFGPGTRLTVT.

The count of this clone is one. This chain joins TRBV4-1 and TRBJ2-1; D gene unclear. The CDR3 covers 14 residues. Trimming took 1 base from V and 5 from J, leaving 9 bases between them. Per germline, CDR1 MGHRA and CDR2 YSYEKL. In nucleotides, the CDR3 is TGCGCCAGCAGCCAAGGGGCCGGACACAATGAGCAGTTCTTC. Protein product: CASSQGAGHNEQFF.

V is TRBV2 and J is TRBJ2-3; 8 bases fit TRBD2. J gave up 6 bases and V 2 bases, and 10 bases lay outside the gene matches. The germline V gene has CDR1 SNHLY and CDR2 FYNNEI. This CDR3 comprises 16 residues. Written as DNA, the CDR3 is TGTGCCAGCAGTGAAAGGCCTAGCGGGTCGTATGATACGCAGTATTTT. It is translated as CASSERPSGSYDTQYF. The full variable domain, in which reference TRBV2 and TRBJ2-3 provide the parts outside the CDR3, is EPEVTQTPSHQVTQMGQEVILRCVPISNHLYFYWYRQILGQKVEFLVSFYNNEISEKSEIFDDQFSVERPDGSNFTLKIRSTKLEDSAMYFCASSERPSGSYDTQYFGPGTRLTVL.

This clone has only one observation. The identical CDR3 is also encoded by other nucleotide sequences in the sample. The V gene is TRBV19, the J gene TRBJ2-1, with D unresolved. With 3 bases removed from V and 4 bases from J, the gap between germline ends came to 7 bases. Germline V gene lookup returns CDR1 LNHDA and CDR2 SQIVND (reference sequence). The CDR3 loop spans 13 amino acids. Here the CDR3 DNA reads TGTGCCAGTAGTATTGGTCTTTACAATGAGCAGTTCTTC. Encoded protein: CASSIGLYNEQFF.

The CDR3 nucleotides are TGTGCCACCACGGGGGCGGAGGATACGCAGTATTTT. It codes for CATTGAEDTQYF. The rearrangement joins TRBV6-6 to TRBJ2-3; the D call may be TRBD1 or TRBD2 (6 bases each). The CDR3 extends over 12 amino acids. V was shortened by 10 bases and J by 6 bases, with 14 bases between the two germline ends. Per germline, CDR1 MNHNY and CDR2 SVGAGI (reference sequence).

This clone was detected only once. Other DNA sequences of this sample code for an identical CDR3. The J gene is TRBJ2-7, the V gene TRBV5-1, with 11 bases fitting TRBD2. The germline V gene encodes CDR1 SGHRS and CDR2 YFSETQ. The CDR3 covers 15 residues. The V segment lost 4 bases and the J segment 2 bases; nucleotides outside the gene matches: 5. In DNA form, the CDR3 reads TGCGCCAGCAGCGCGGGACTAGCGGCTACCTACGAGCAGTACTTC. Translating gives CASSAGLAATYEQYF. Together with reference TRBV5-1 and TRBJ2-7, the CDR3 gives the full variable domain: KAGVTQTPRYLIKTRGQQVTLSCSPISGHRSVSWYQQTPGQGLQFLFEYFSETQRNKGNFPGRFSGRQFSNSRSEMNVSTLELGDSALYLCASSAGLAATYEQYFGPGTRLTVT.

Only one count was recorded for this clone. The chain links TRBV5-1 to TRBJ2-7; the match to TRBD1 covers 9 bases. CDR3 length equals 14 residues. Germline V gene data show CDR1 as SGHRS and CDR2 as YFSETQ. V lost 6 bases and J lost 3; bases outside the gene matches: 7. CDR3 sequence: CASTTGGVGYEQYF. The CDR3 coding sequence is TGCGCCAGCACCACAGGGGGCGTAGGCTACGAGCAGTACTTC.